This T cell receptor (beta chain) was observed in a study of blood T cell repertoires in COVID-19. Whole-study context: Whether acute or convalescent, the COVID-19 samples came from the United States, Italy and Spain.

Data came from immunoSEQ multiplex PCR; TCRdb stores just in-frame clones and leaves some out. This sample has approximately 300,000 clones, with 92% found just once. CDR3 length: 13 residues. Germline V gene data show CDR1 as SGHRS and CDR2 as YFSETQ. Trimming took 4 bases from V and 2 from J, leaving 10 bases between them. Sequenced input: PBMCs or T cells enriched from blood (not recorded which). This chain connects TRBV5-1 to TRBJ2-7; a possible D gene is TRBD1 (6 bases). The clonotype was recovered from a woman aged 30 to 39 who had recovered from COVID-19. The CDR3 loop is CASSTTGPYEQYF. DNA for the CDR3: TGCGCCAGCAGCACGACAGGCCCCTACGAGCAGTACTTC.